This T cell receptor (beta chain) was obtained from a study of blood T cell repertoires in COVID-19. Overall study: Acute and convalescent COVID-19 samples came from the United States, Italy and Spain. PBMCs, B-cell-depleted T cells, or T cells were the source of the cDNA or gDNA that made up the material.

Germline CDR1 is KGHDR and CDR2 is SFDVKD. The CDR3 totals 16 residues. With 5 bases removed from V and 0 bases from J, the gap between germline ends came to 15 bases. Authors' data handling: From reference gene primer amplification, estimates of nucleated cell counts were derived. Assay used: immunoSEQ multiplex PCR; TCRdb lists only in-frame clones, some missing. Clone size and the V and J calls come from that table; the DNA yielded D and trimming. The sample contains 150,000 to 200,000 clones, just over 85% of which appear only once. The V and J genes are TRBV24-1 and TRBJ2-5, with D unclear. The sequencing sample was made of peripheral blood. The receptor was derived from a man between 50 and 59 years old with active or convalescent COVID-19. CDR3 amino acids: CATSGNMGPNQETQYF. Written as DNA, the CDR3 is TGTGCCACCAGTGGAAACATGGGCCCCAACCAAGAGACCCAGTACTTC.